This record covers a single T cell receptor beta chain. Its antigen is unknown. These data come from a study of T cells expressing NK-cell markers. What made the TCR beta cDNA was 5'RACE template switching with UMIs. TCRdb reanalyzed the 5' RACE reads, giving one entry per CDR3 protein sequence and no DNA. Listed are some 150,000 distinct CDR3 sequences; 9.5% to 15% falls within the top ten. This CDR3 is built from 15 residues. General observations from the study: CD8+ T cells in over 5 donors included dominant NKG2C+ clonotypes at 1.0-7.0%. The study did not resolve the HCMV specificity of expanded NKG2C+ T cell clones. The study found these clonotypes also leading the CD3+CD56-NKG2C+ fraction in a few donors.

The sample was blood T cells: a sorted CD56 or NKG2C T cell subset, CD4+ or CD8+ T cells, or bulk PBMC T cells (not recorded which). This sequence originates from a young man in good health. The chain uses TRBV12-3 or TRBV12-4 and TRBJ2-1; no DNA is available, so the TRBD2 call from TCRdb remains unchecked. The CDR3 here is CASSRLAGSYNEQFF.